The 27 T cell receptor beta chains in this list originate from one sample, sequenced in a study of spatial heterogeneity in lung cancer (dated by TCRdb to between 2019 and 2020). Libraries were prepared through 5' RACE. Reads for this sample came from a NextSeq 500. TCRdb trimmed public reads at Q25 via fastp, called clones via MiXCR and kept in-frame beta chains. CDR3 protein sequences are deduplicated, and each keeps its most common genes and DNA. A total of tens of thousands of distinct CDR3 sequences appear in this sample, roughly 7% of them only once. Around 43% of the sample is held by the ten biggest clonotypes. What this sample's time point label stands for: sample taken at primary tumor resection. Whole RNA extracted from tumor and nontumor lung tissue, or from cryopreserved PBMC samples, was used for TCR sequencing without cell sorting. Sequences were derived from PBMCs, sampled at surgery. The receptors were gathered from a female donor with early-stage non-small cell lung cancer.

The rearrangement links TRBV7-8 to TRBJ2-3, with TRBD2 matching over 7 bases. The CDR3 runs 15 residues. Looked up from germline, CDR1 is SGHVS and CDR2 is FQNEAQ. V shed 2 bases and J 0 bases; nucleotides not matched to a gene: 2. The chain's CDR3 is CASSLTGLSTDTQYF. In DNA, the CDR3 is TGTGCCAGCAGCTTAACGGGACTAAGCACAGATACGCAGTATTTT.

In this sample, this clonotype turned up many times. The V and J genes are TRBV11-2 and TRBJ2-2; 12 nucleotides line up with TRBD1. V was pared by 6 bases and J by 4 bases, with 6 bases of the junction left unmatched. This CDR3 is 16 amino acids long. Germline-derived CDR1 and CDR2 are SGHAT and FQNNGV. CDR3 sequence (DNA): TGTGCCAGCAGGGGGACAGGGGGCGCAAGCACCGGGGAGCTGTTTTTT. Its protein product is CASRGTGGASTGELFF.

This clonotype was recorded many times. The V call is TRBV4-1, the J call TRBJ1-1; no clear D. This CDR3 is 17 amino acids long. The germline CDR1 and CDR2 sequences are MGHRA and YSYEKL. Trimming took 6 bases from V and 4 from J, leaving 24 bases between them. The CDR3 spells CASRFAATTLGGTEAFF. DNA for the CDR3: TGCGCCAGCAGGTTTGCCGCAACAACACTTGGAGGCACTGAAGCTTTCTTT.

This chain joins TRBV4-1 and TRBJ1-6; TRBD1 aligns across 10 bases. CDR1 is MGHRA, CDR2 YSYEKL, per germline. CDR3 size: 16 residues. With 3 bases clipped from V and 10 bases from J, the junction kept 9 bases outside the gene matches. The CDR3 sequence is CASSHPGTGVSSPLHF. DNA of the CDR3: TGCGCCAGCAGCCACCCCGGGACAGGGGTTAGCTCACCCCTCCACTTT.

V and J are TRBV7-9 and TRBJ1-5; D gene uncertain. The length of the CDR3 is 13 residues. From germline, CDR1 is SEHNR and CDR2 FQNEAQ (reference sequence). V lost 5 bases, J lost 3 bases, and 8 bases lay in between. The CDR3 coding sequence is TGTGCCAGCAGCCCTGGGAACAATCAGCCCCAGCATTTT. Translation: CASSPGNNQPQHF. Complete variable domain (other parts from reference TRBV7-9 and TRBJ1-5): DTGVSQNPRHKITKRGQNVTFRCDPISEHNRLYWYRQTLGQGPEFLTYFQNEAQLEKSRLLSDRFSAERPKGSFSTLEIQRTEQGDSAMYLCASSPGNNQPQHFGDGTRLSIL.

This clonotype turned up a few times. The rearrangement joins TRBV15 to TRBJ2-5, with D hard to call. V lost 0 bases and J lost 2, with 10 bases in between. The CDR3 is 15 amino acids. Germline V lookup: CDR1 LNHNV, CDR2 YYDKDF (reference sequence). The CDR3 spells CATSRDSSRQETQYF. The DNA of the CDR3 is TGTGCCACCAGCAGAGATTCAAGCAGACAAGAGACCCAGTACTTC.

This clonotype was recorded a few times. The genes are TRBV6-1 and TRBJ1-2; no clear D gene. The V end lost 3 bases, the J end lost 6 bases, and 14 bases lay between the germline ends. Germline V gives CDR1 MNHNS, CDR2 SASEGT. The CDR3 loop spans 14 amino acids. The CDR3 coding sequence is TGTGCCAGCAGTGAGAGGCCGCGGGATGATGGCTACACCTTC. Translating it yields CASSERPRDDGYTF.

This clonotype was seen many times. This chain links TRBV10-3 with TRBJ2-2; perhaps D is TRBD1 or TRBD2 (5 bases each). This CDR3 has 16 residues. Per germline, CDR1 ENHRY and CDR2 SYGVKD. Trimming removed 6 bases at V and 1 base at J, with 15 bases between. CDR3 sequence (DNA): TGTGCCATCAGCGACCGGGACCGACTGAACACCGGGGAGCTGTTTTTT. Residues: CAISDRDRLNTGELFF.

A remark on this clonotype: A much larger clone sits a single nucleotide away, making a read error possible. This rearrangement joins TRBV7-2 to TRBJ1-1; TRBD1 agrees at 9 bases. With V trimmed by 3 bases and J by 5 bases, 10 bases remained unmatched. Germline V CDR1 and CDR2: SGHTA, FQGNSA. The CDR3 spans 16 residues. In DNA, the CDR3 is TGTGCCAGCAGCTTCCGGAACAGGGGGCCGGGAACTGAAGCTTTCTTT. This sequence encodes CASSFRNRGPGTEAFF. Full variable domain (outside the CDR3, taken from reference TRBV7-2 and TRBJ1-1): GAGVSQSPSNKVTEKGKDVELRCDPISGHTALYWYRQSLGQGLEFLIYFQGNSAPDKSGLPSDRFSAERTGGSVSTLTIQRTQQEDSAVYLCASSFRNRGPGTEAFFGQGTRLTVV.

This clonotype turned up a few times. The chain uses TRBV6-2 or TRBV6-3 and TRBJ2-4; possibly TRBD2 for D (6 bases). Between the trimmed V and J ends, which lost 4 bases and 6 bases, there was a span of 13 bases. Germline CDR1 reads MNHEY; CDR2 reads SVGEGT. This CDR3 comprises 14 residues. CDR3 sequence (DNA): TGTGCCAGCAGTTTGGGGGGAGTTTTAAACATTCAGTACTTC. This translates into CASSLGGVLNIQYF.

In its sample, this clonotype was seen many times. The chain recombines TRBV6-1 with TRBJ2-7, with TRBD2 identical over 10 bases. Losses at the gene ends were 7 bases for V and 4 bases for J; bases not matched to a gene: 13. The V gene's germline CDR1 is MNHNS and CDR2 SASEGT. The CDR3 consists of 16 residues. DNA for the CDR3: TGTGCCAGCAAAGCTAGCGGGGGTGGACCTCTATACGAGCAGTACTTC. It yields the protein CASKASGGGPLYEQYF.

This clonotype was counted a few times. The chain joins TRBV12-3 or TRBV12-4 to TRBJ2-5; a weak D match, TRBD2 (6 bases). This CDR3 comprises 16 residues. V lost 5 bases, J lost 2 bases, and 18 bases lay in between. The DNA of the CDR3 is TGTGCCAGCAGTGGGGGTAGTGGTGCGGGACAAGAGACCCAGTACTTC. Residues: CASSGGSGAGQETQYF.

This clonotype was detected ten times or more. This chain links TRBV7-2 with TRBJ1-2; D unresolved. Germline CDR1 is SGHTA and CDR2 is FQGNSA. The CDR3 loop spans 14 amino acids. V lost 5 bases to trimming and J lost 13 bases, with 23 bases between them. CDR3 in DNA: TGTGCCAGCAGCCCTCAGTGGAAGGATCGTGAAGCCACCTTC. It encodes CASSPQWKDREATF.

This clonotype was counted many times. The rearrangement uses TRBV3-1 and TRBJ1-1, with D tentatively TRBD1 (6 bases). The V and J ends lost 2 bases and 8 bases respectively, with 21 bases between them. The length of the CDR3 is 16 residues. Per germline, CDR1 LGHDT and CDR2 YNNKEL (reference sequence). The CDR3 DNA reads TGTGCCAGCAGCCAAACTGACGGGACATATGAGTCCGAAGCTTTCTTT. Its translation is CASSQTDGTYESEAFF.

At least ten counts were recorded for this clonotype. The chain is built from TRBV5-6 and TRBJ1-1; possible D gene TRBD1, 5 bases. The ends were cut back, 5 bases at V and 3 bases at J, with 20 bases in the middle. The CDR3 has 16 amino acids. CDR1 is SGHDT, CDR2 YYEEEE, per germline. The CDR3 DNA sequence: TGTGCCAGCAGGTTCCGTTTGGCGGGGGACTACACTGAAGCTTTCTTT. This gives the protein CASRFRLAGDYTEAFF.

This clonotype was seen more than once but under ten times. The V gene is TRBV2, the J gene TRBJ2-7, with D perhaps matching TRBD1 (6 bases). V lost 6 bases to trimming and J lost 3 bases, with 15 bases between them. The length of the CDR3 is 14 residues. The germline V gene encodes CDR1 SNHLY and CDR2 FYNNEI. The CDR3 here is CASSLQGQGYEQYF. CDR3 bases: TGTGCCAGCAGCCTTCAGGGGCAGGGCTACGAGCAGTACTTC.

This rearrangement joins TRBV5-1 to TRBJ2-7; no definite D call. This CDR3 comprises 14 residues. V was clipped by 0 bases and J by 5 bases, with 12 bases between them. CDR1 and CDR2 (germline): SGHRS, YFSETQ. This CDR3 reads CASSLGREGDEQYF. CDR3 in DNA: TGCGCCAGCAGCTTGGGAAGGGAAGGTGACGAGCAGTACTTC.

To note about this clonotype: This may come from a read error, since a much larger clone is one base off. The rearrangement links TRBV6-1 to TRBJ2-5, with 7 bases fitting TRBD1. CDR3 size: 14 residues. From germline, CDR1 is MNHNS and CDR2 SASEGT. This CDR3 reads CASSEGDSRETRYF. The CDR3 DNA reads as TGTGCCAGCAGTGAAGGGGACAGCAGAGAGACCCGGTACTTC.

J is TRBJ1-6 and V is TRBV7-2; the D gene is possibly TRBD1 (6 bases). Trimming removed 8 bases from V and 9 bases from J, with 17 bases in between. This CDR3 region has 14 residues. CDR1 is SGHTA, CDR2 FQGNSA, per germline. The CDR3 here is CASEGGGISSPLHF. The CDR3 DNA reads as TGTGCCAGCGAAGGGGGAGGCATTTCTTCACCCCTCCACTTT.

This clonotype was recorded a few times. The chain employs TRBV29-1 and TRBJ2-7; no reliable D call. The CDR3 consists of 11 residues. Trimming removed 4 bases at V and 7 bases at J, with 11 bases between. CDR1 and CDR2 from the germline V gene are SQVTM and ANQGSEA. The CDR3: CSVGTFGEQYF. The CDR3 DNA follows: TGCAGCGTTGGGACCTTCGGGGAGCAGTACTTC.

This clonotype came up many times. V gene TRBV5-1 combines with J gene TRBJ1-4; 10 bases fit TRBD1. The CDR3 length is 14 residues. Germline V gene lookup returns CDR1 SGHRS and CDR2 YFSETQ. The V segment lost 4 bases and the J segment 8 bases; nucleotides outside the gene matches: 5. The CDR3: CASSPGTGDEKLFF. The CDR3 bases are TGCGCCAGCAGCCCCGGGACAGGGGACGAAAAACTGTTTTTT.

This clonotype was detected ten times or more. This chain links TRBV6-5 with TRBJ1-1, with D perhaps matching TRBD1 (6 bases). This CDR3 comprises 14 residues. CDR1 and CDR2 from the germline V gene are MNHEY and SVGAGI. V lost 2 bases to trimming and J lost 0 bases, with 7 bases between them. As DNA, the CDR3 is TGTGCCAGCAGTTACGACAGGTTGAACACTGAAGCTTTCTTT. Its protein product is CASSYDRLNTEAFF.

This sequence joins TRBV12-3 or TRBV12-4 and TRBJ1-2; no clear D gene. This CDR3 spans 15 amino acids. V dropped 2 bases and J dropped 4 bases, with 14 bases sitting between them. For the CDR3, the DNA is TGTGCCAGCAGTTTAAAGCTGAGGGAAGCCTATGGCTACACCTTC. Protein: CASSLKLREAYGYTF.

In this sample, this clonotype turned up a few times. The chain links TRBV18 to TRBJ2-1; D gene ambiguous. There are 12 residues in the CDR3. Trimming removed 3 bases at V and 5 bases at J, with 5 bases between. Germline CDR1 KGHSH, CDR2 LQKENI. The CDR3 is CASSPTNNEQFF. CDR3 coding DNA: TGTGCCAGCTCACCTACAAACAATGAGCAGTTCTTC. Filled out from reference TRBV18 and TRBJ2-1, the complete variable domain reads NAGVMQNPRHLVRRRGQEARLRCSPMKGHSHVYWYRQLPEEGLKFMVYLQKENIIDESGMPKERFSAEFPKEGPSILRIQQVVRGDSAAYFCASSPTNNEQFFGPGTRLTVL.

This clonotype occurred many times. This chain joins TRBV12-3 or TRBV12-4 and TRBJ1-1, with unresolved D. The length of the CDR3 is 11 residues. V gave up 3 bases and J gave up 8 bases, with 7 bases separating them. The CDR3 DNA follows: TGTGCCAGCAGTTTCACAAGCGAAGCTTTCTTT. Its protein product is CASSFTSEAFF.

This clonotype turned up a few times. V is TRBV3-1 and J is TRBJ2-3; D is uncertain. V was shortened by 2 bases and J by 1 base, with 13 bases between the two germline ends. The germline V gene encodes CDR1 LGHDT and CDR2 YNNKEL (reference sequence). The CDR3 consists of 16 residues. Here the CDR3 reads CASSQNRHLGTDTQYF. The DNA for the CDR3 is TGTGCCAGCAGCCAAAATCGCCATCTTGGCACAGATACGCAGTATTTT.

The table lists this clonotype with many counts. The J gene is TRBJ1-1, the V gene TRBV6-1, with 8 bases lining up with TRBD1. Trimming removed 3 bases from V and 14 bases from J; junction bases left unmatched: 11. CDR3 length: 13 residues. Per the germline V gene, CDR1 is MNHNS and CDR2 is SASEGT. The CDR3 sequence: CASSEPGTGQVFF. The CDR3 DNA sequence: TGTGCCAGCAGTGAGCCAGGGACAGGTCAAGTCTTCTTT.